The clone carrying this TCR beta chain was counted only a few times. No antigen is known for it. Researchers tagged individual cDNA molecules with unique molecular identifiers. TCRdb analysed the 5' RACE reads with MiXCR anew, one entry per CDR3 protein. The table includes tens of thousands of distinct CDR3 sequences, over 8.5% detected once. The entry originates in a study of early T cells in non-severe SARS-CoV-2 infection. Study background: Sequencing of unsorted whole blood was done on bulk RNA, leaving chains unpaired. Study outcomes and limitations: Matching with VDJdb favored anti-spike CD8 responses (missing private and CD4 specificities).

Sequencing used whole blood. This sequence originates from an adult who was a healthcare worker with PCR-confirmed SARS-CoV-2 infection or an uninfected control (not recorded which).

The CDR3 spells CASSLEVTEQYF. The DNA for the CDR3 is TGTGCCAGCAGTTTGGAGGTGACCGAGCAGTACTTC. The chain employs TRBV28 and TRBJ2-7; tentatively, D is TRBD2 (5 bases). The CDR3 is 12 residues long. V was clipped by 3 bases and J by 6 bases, with 9 bases between them. CDR1 is MDHEN and CDR2 is SYDVKM in the germline V gene.